Below are 17 T cell receptor beta chains sequenced from a single sample in a study of OX40 agonist ivuxolimab in advanced cancers. Sequenced by immunoSEQ multiplex PCR; TCRdb stores in-frame clones only, minus some. The data contain 50,000 to 65,000 clones, around nine tenths of them seen just once; the ten biggest clones take up around 0.99%. The input for sequencing was CD4+ or CD8+ T cells sorted from blood, taken in a trial of the OX40 agonist ivuxolimab. Receptors were obtained from an adult with an advanced solid tumor such as melanoma, head and neck, liver or kidney cancer.

The chain has TRBV27 and TRBJ2-7; 9 positions match TRBD1. Germline V gives CDR1 MNHEY, CDR2 SMNVEV (reference sequence). CDR3 length: 14 amino acids. V trimming: 5 bases; J trimming: 3 bases; junction bases outside the gene matches: 5. The CDR3: CASSRQGVDYEQYF. DNA for the CDR3: TGTGCCAGCAGTCGACAGGGGGTCGACTACGAGCAGTACTTC.

J is TRBJ1-2 and V is TRBV28, with TRBD1 as a possible D gene (6 bases). In germline, CDR1 is MDHEN, CDR2 SYDVKM. V was cut by 3 bases and J by 3 bases, with 8 bases left in between. This CDR3 is built from 13 residues. CDR3 nucleotide sequence: TGTGCCAGCAGTTTGCCAGGGGACTATGGCTACACCTTC. As protein: CASSLPGDYGYTF.

Comment on this clone: At one boundary the junction diverges from the germline segment, which might be a read error. The chain joins TRBV19 to TRBJ2-7, with 13 nucleotides matching TRBD2. Germline V gives CDR1 LNHDA, CDR2 SQIVND (reference sequence). The CDR3 sequence is 14 residues long. CDR3 in DNA: TGTGCCAGTAGTGTCCCCGGGACTAGCGGGACTCTTCACTTC. Its protein product is CASSVPGTSGTLHF.

This chain links TRBV7-3 with TRBJ2-1; D call uncertain. V was shortened by 2 bases and J by 6 bases, with 20 bases between the two germline ends. This CDR3 comprises 17 residues. The germline V gene encodes CDR1 SGHTA and CDR2 FQGTGA. The CDR3 loop is CASSLSVFAGPANEQFF. The CDR3 DNA sequence: TGTGCCAGCAGCTTATCGGTCTTCGCCGGACCTGCCAATGAGCAGTTCTTC.

The chain has TRBV5-4 and TRBJ1-2, with 10 bases aligning to TRBD1. V lost 6 bases, J lost 4 bases, and 12 bases stayed unmatched. There are 16 residues in the CDR3. Germline assignment: CDR1 SGHNT and CDR2 YYREEE (reference sequence). CDR3 sequence (DNA): TGTGCCAGCACCATATCCCGGGACAGGGGTGGCTATGGCTACACCTTC. It is translated as CASTISRDRGGYGYTF.

The chain combines TRBV7-8 with TRBJ1-5; TRBD1 might be the D (6 bases). V was shortened by 1 base and J by 0 bases, with 10 bases between the two germline ends. Germline CDR1 SGHVS, CDR2 FQNEAQ. This CDR3 contains 16 residues. This chain's CDR3 is CASSLGGRNSNQPQHF. In nucleotides, the CDR3 is TGTGCCAGCAGCTTAGGGGGGCGAAATAGCAATCAGCCCCAGCATTTT.

The V call is TRBV9, the J call TRBJ2-7; D possibly matches TRBD1 or TRBD2 (6 bases each). This CDR3 region has 13 residues. Between the trimmed V and J ends, which lost 4 bases and 10 bases, there was a span of 18 bases. Germline-derived CDR1 and CDR2 are SGDLS and YYNGEE. The CDR3, as DNA: TGTGCCAGCAGCCCCCCGGGGGCAGCTCTACAGTACTTC. Encoded protein: CASSPPGAALQYF.

The chain uses TRBV5-1 and TRBJ1-1; no firm D call. There are 13 residues in the CDR3. Germline CDR1 SGHRS, CDR2 YFSETQ. V lost 9 bases and J lost 0, with 12 bases in between. CDR3 amino acids: CATTDGMNTEAFF. The CDR3 DNA is TGCGCCACCACGGACGGAATGAACACTGAAGCTTTCTTT.

Written as DNA, the CDR3 is TGTGCCAGCTCACCACTGAGGGCAGATACGCAGTATTTT. Translation gives CASSPLRADTQYF. J is TRBJ2-3 and V is TRBV18; TRBD2 might be the D (5 bases). This CDR3 has 13 amino acids. The V end was cut by 1 base, the J end by 4 bases, with 6 bases between. Per germline, CDR1 KGHSH and CDR2 LQKENI. The full variable domain, completed using reference TRBV18 and TRBJ2-3, is NAGVMQNPRHLVRRRGQEARLRCSPMKGHSHVYWYRQLPEEGLKFMVYLQKENIIDESGMPKERFSAEFPKEGPSILRIQQVVRGDSAAYFCASSPLRADTQYFGPGTRLTVL.

The genes are TRBV28 and TRBJ2-7; 12 positions match TRBD1. The V and J ends lost 6 bases and 5 bases, in that order; junction bases with no gene match: 8. Germline V gene sequence: CDR1 MDHEN, CDR2 SYDVKM. The CDR3 is 15 amino acids. CDR3 DNA sequence: TGTGCCAGCAGATCGCCGGGACAGGGGGCCCACGAGCAGTACTTC. Translated, it gives CASRSPGQGAHEQYF.

The chain carries TRBV4-3 and TRBJ1-2; tentatively, D is TRBD1 (5 bases). The germline V gene encodes CDR1 LGHNA and CDR2 YSLEER. This CDR3 is built from 15 residues. Trimming shortened V by 2 bases and J by 2 bases, and 12 bases separated the two germline ends. The CDR3 DNA sequence: TGCGCCAGCAGCCAAACAGGATGGGAGAACTATGGCTACACCTTC. Residues: CASSQTGWENYGYTF.

CDR3 bases: TGTGCCAGCAGTTACCGGGGGTCTGGAAACACCATATATTTT. This sequence encodes CASSYRGSGNTIYF. The chain carries TRBV6-5 and TRBJ1-3, with D perhaps TRBD1 (5 bases). The germline gives CDR1 MNHEY, CDR2 SVGAGI. The V end was cut by 2 bases, the J end by 1 base, with 6 bases between. This CDR3 is 14 amino acids long.

The chain carries TRBV5-6 and TRBJ2-7; possible D gene TRBD1, 6 bases. V was pared by 4 bases and J by 2 bases, with 16 bases between. This CDR3 is built from 15 residues. The germline V gene encodes CDR1 SGHDT and CDR2 YYEEEE. CDR3 loop: CASSLFVRGTYEQYF. CDR3 sequence (DNA): TGTGCCAGCAGCCTCTTTGTCAGGGGAACCTACGAGCAGTACTTC.

The CDR3, as DNA: TGTGCCAGCAGCATTGGACAGGGCTCCTACAATGAGCAGTTCTTC. It codes for CASSIGQGSYNEQFF. This chain connects TRBV9 to TRBJ2-1, with 8 bases identical to TRBD1. The CDR3 has 15 amino acids. Germline V gives CDR1 SGDLS, CDR2 YYNGEE. Germline trimming cut 4 bases from V and 0 bases from J; bases unmatched to any gene: 3.

This clone was recorded only once. V gene TRBV19 combines with J gene TRBJ2-5; possible D gene TRBD1, 5 bases. CDR1 is LNHDA, CDR2 SQIVND, per germline (reference sequence). The V gene lost 4 bases and the J gene lost 0 bases, with 18 bases spanning the gap. CDR3 length: 17 residues. CDR3 bases: TGTGCCAGTAGTACCTCCGACAGCCTAAGGTACCAAGAGACCCAGTACTTC. As protein: CASSTSDSLRYQETQYF. The full variable domain, its missing parts supplied by reference TRBV19 and TRBJ2-5, is DGGITQSPKYLFRKEGQNVTLSCEQNLNHDAMYWYRQDPGQGLRLIYYSQIVNDFQKGDIAEGYSVSREKKESFPLTVTSAQKNPTAFYLCASSTSDSLRYQETQYFGPGTRLLVL.

The V and J genes are TRBV7-9 and TRBJ2-1; D uncertain. The germline gives CDR1 SEHNR, CDR2 FQNEAQ (reference sequence). The CDR3 runs to 11 residues. Trimming took off 2 bases at V and 11 bases at J, with 7 bases between the two ends. The DNA of the CDR3 is TGTGCCAGCAGCTTAATAGATCAGCAGTTCTTC. This codes for CASSLIDQQFF.

The chain couples TRBV10-2 to TRBJ2-3, with D perhaps TRBD2 (5 bases). Trimming shortened V by 6 bases and J by 5 bases, and 15 bases separated the two germline ends. Germline V gene sequence: CDR1 WSHSY, CDR2 SAAADI. The CDR3 runs to 14 residues. The CDR3 spells CASRPAAERDTQYF. CDR3 DNA: TGCGCCAGCAGACCAGCGGCCGAGAGAGATACGCAGTATTTT.